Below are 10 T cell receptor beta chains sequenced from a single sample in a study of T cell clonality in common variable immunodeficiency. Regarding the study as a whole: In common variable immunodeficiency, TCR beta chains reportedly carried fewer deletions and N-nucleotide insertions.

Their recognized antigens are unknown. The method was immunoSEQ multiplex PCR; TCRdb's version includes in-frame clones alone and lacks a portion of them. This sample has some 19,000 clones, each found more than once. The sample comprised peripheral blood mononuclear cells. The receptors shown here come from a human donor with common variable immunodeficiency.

CDR3 DNA (partial): TGTGCCAGCAGCTCCCCGGGACAGGGGGTCAATGAG. It codes for CASSSPGQGVNE. The entire CDR3 protein reads CASSSPGQGVNEQFF. The chain is built from TRBV7-3 and TRBJ2-1; 11 bases agree with TRBD1. The read terminates 3 residues ahead of where the CDR3 ends, so the germline J gene completes it. The CDR3 runs 15 residues. The junction had 5 bases not matched to a gene; V was cut back by 4 bases and J by 6 bases. Germline CDR1 reads SGHTA; CDR2 reads FQGTGA. The whole variable domain, filled in from reference TRBV7-3 and TRBJ2-1, reads GAGVSQTPSNKVTEKGKYVELRCDPISGHTALYWYRQSLGQGPEFLIYFQGTGAADDSGLPNDRFFAVRPEGSVSTLKIQRTERGDSAVYLCASSSPGQGVNEQFFGPGTRLTVL.

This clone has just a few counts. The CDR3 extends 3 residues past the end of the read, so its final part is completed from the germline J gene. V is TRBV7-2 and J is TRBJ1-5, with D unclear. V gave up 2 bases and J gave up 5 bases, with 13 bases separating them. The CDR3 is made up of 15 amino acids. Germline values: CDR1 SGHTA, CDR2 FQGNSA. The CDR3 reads CASSLSTSWDQPQHF. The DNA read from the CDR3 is TGTGCCAGCAGCTTATCGACATCGTGGGATCAGCCC.

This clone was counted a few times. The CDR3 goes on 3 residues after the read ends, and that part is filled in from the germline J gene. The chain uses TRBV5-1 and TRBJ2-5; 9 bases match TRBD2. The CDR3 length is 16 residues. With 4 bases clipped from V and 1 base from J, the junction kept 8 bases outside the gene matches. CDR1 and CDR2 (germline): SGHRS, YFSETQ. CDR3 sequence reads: CASSPVLAGRQETQYF. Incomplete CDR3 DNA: TGCGCCAGCAGCCCAGTACTAGCGGGCCGCCAAGAGACC.

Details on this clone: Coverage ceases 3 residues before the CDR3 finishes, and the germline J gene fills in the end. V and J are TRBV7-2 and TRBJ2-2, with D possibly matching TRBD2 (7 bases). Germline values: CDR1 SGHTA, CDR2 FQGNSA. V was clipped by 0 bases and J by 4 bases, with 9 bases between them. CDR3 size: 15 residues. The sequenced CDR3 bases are TGTGCCAGCAGCTTAGCGGGAGGGGGCACCGGGGAG. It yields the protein CASSLAGGGTGE. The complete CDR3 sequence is CASSLAGGGTGELFF.

The sequenced part of the CDR3 DNA is TGTGCCAGCTCCGGGACAGGGATCACCGGGGAG. It yields the protein CASSGTGITGE. Given in full, the CDR3 is CASSGTGITGELFF. This chain joins TRBV7-2 and TRBJ2-2; 9 nucleotides line up with TRBD1. Read sequence stops 3 residues before the CDR3 end, and the germline J gene provides the missing end. The CDR3 has 14 residues. The germline gives CDR1 SGHTA, CDR2 FQGNSA. With 8 bases clipped from V and 4 bases from J, the junction kept 5 bases outside the gene matches.

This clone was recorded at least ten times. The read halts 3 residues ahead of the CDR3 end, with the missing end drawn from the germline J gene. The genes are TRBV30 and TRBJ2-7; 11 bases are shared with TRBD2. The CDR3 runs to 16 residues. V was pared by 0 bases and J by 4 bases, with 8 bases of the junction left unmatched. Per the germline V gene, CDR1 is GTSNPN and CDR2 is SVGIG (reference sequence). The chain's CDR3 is CAWSVIAGGPGYEQYF. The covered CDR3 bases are TGTGCCTGGAGTGTAATAGCGGGAGGGCCTGGGTACGAG.

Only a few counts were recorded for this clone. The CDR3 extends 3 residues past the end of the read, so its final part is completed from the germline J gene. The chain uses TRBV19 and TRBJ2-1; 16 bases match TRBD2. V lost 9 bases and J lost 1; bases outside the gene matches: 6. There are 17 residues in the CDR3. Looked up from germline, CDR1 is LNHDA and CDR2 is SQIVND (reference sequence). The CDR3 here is CASKGLAGGPSYNEQFF. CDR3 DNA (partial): TGTGCCAGCAAGGGACTAGCGGGAGGGCCGTCCTACAATGAG. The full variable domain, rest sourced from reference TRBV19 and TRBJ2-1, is DGGITQSPKYLFRKEGQNVTLSCEQNLNHDAMYWYRQDPGQGLRLIYYSQIVNDFQKGDIAEGYSVSREKKESFPLTVTSAQKNPTAFYLCASKGLAGGPSYNEQFFGPGTRLTVL.

The CDR3 loop is CASSTRTSGSHQFSYEQYF. Partial CDR3 DNA: TGTGCCAGTAGTACCCGGACTAGCGGGAGCCACCAGTTTTCCTACGAG. This rearrangement joins TRBV19 to TRBJ2-7, with TRBD2 identical over 13 bases. With the read ending 3 residues before the CDR3 end, the germline J gene is used to fill in that end. CDR1 LNHDA and CDR2 SQIVND come from the germline V gene (reference sequence). The V segment lost 4 bases and the J segment 1 base; nucleotides outside the gene matches: 13. The CDR3 runs to 19 residues.

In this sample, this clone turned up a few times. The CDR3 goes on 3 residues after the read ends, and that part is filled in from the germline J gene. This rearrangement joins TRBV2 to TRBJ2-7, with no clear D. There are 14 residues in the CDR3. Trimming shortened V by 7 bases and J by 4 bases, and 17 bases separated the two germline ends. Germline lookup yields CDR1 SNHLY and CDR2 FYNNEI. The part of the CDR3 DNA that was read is TGTGCCAGCACCTTCACTCCTAGGAGTTACGAG. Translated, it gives CASTFTPRSYE. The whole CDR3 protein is CASTFTPRSYEQYF.

This CDR3 is CASMGTSGDILDEQFF. CDR3 DNA, as far as it was read: TGTGCCAGTATGGGGACTAGCGGGGATATCCTCGATGAG. The genes are TRBV19 and TRBJ2-1, with TRBD2 matching 13 bases. The read comes to an end 3 residues before the CDR3 does, leaving the germline J gene to fill in the end. Germline lookup yields CDR1 LNHDA and CDR2 SQIVND (reference sequence). The CDR3 consists of 16 residues. With V trimmed by 7 bases and J by 8 bases, 11 bases remained unmatched.